Listed below are T cell receptor beta chains from one sample, sequenced in a study of cytomegalovirus exposure and HLA in healthy donors. Clones were sequenced by immunoSEQ multiplex PCR, and TCRdb holds only the in-frame ones, with some missing. The repertoire holds around 250,000 clones, with around 90% as singletons. Sequenced material: PBMCs. The receptor source for this set is a girl between 2 and 10 years old in good health and CMV-seronegative. Both conserved end residues are part of each CDR3. A D gene is named only where the DNA matches it firmly. Rows may omit the clone size; those that give it use once, few, many or a size class.

v_gene	j_gene	d_gene	abundance	CDR3nt	CDR3aa
TRBV7-3	TRBJ2-2	NA	NA	TGTGCCAGCAGCCTATCCGGGACAAAGAACACCGGGGAGCTGTTTTTT	CASSLSGTKNTGELFF
TRBV2	TRBJ1-2	TRBD1	NA	TGTGCCAGCACCATAGGGACAGGGAATGGCTACACCTTC	CASTIGTGNGYTF
TRBV5-8	TRBJ1-3	NA	NA	TGTGCCAGCAGCTTGGGTCGGGGCTCTGGAAACACCATATATTTT	CASSLGRGSGNTIYF
TRBV9	TRBJ2-7	NA	NA	TGTGCCAGCAGCGAGGACATGCGCGAGCAGTACTTC	CASSEDMREQYF
TRBV15	TRBJ2-3	TRBD2	NA	TGTGCCACCAAGAAGCGGGGAAGCACAGATACGCAGTATTTT	CATKKRGSTDTQYF
TRBV19	TRBJ1-5	TRBD1	once	TGTGCCAGTAGTCCCGGGACAGGAATCAATCAGCCCCAGCATTTT	CASSPGTGINQPQHF
TRBV9	TRBJ2-3	NA	NA	TGTGCCAGCAGCGTAGTGGGGCAGAACACAGATACGCAGTATTTT	CASSVVGQNTDTQYF
TRBV4-2	TRBJ1-4	TRBD1	NA	TGTGCCAGCAGCCCAGGGGGCTGGGGTGAAAAACTGTTTTTT	CASSPGGWGEKLFF
TRBV19	TRBJ2-3	TRBD2	NA	TGTGCCAGTAGTGTGACTAGCGGGAGCACAGATACGCAGTATTTT	CASSVTSGSTDTQYF
TRBV6-1	TRBJ1-2	TRBD1	NA	TGTGCCAGCAGTGAAGCGCGGGCAGGGGGCGCGTTTAGCTATGGCTACACCTTC	CASSEARAGGAFSYGYTF
TRBV7-9	TRBJ1-2	NA	NA	TGTGCCAGCAGCCCCTTTGGAGGGGAGAATAACTATGGCTACACCTTC	CASSPFGGENNYGYTF
TRBV5-4	TRBJ2-1	TRBD2	NA	TGTGCCAGCAGCTTGTCGTCCGCGGGGGGGCTATATGAGCAGTTCTTC	CASSLSSAGGLYEQFF
TRBV27	TRBJ2-7	TRBD1	NA	TGTGCCAGCAGTTTATCCCTGGGGACAGGGGGCTACGAGCAGTACTTC	CASSLSLGTGGYEQYF
TRBV30	TRBJ1-5	TRBD1	once	TGTGCCTGGAAGGACAGGGGGCTAAATCAGCCCCAGCATTTT	CAWKDRGLNQPQHF
TRBV5-1	TRBJ1-2	TRBD1	NA	TGCGCCAGCAGCCTCGGACAGGGCTCTGGCTACACCTTC	CASSLGQGSGYTF
TRBV6-5	TRBJ2-2	TRBD2	once	TGTGCCAGCAGTTTTACTAGCGGGAGGGCCGGGGAGCTGTTTTTT	CASSFTSGRAGELFF
TRBV29-1	TRBJ2-5	NA	NA	TGCAGCGTTGATGATGTGCATAGTCGATCCCAAGAGACCCAGTACTTC	CSVDDVHSRSQETQYF
TRBV6-6	TRBJ1-2	TRBD1	NA	TGTGCCAGCAGTCACCCGGGACAGGGGGCAAATTCGTACACCTTC	CASSHPGQGANSYTF
TRBV19	TRBJ1-5	NA	NA	TGTGCCAGTAGTTCAAGCTGGGTCCCCAAAGAGGCCCAGCATTTT	CASSSSWVPKEAQHF
TRBV27	TRBJ1-1	TRBD1	NA	TGTGCCAGCAGATGGACAGGGGGCGGATGGAACACTGAAGCTTTCTTT	CASRWTGGGWNTEAFF
TRBV5-4	TRBJ2-1	TRBD2	NA	TGTGCCAGCACTGACAGCGGGAGCCCCTCTAATGAGCAGTTCTTC	CASTDSGSPSNEQFF
TRBV4-2	TRBJ2-1	NA	NA	TGTGCCAGCAGCCAACGCCGGGACAACTCCTACAATGAGCAGTTCTTC	CASSQRRDNSYNEQFF
TRBV30	TRBJ1-2	TRBD1	NA	TGTGCCTGGAGTGGGACAGGGGCCTACTATGGCTACACCTTC	CAWSGTGAYYGYTF
TRBV6-5	TRBJ2-1	NA	NA	TGTGCCAGCAGCCCTGACAGGCCTTACAATGAGCAGTTCTTC	CASSPDRPYNEQFF
TRBV29-1	TRBJ2-3	TRBD1	NA	TGCAGCGTTGAAGCCCCGGGACAGGGAAGCACAGATACGCAGTATTTT	CSVEAPGQGSTDTQYF
TRBV2	TRBJ2-2	TRBD1	NA	TGTGCCAGCAGGTGGCAGGGGGCGGCCGGGGAGCTGTTTTTT	CASRWQGAAGELFF
TRBV13	TRBJ2-5	NA	once	TGTGCCAGCAGCTCAGCGCGCGGGGAGACCCAGTACTTC	CASSSARGETQYF
TRBV5-6	TRBJ1-2	NA	NA	TGTGCCAGCAGCTTGGTGGGGGGGTTGGATGGCTACACCTTC	CASSLVGGLDGYTF
TRBV28	TRBJ1-3	NA	NA	TGTGCCACCACCCGGAGGGTTAGAAGAAACACCATATACTTT	CATTRRVRRNTIYF
TRBV5-1	TRBJ1-6	NA	NA	TGCGCCAGCAGCTTGGGAGGTGGCTCAAACCTACGCTCCTATAATTCACCCCTCCACTTT	CASSLGGGSNLRSYNSPLHF
TRBV6-4	TRBJ2-5	TRBD2	NA	TGTGCCAGCAGTGAACAAGCGGGGGGCGGAGAGACCCAGTACTTC	CASSEQAGGGETQYF
TRBV13	TRBJ2-1	NA	NA	TGTGCCAGCAGCTCAAGCGGAGGGCCCGTTTGGAATGAGCAGTTCTTC	CASSSSGGPVWNEQFF
TRBV6-1	TRBJ1-2	NA	NA	TGTGCCAGCAGTGAAACGCAGGGACTCAACTATGGCTACACCTTC	CASSETQGLNYGYTF
TRBV7-6	TRBJ1-3	TRBD1	NA	TGTGCCAGCAGCCCCGGACAGGTCACCGCTGGAAACACCATATATTTT	CASSPGQVTAGNTIYF
TRBV19	TRBJ1-5	TRBD1	NA	TGTGCCAGTAGTCCCGGACAGGCCTATAGCAATCAGCCCCAGCATTTT	CASSPGQAYSNQPQHF
TRBV18	TRBJ1-4	NA	NA	TGTGCCAGCTCACCACCAGGGAGAGCAACTAATGAAAAACTGTTTTTT	CASSPPGRATNEKLFF
TRBV5-1	TRBJ1-5	NA	NA	TGCGCCAGCAGCTTGATACAGGGTGGCCAGCCCCAGCATTTT	CASSLIQGGQPQHF
TRBV30	TRBJ2-5	NA	NA	TGTGCCTGGAGTGTAGTAGGGGGAGAGACCCAGTACTTC	CAWSVVGGETQYF
TRBV30	TRBJ2-5	TRBD2	NA	TGTGCCGTCAGCAGAGCGGGGGGGGGTGAGACCCAGTACTTC	CAVSRAGGGETQYF
TRBV19	TRBJ2-3	NA	NA	TGTGCCAGTAGAGGGTCTAGCGCCCTAACAGATACGCAGTATTTT	CASRGSSALTDTQYF
TRBV27	TRBJ2-7	NA	NA	TGTGCCAGCAGTTTTAAAGTACCCGGGACAAACTACGAGCAGTACTTC	CASSFKVPGTNYEQYF
TRBV19	TRBJ1-1	TRBD1	NA	TGTGCCAGTAGTACAAAGGGACAGGGGAACACTGAAGCTTTCTTT	CASSTKGQGNTEAFF
TRBV11-2	TRBJ1-2	TRBD1	once	TGTGCCAGCAGCTTAGGGACAGGGGACTATGGCTACACCTTC	CASSLGTGDYGYTF
TRBV5-1	TRBJ1-4	NA	NA	TGCGCCAGCAGCCCCGGGGACTCTAATGAAAAACTGTTTTTT	CASSPGDSNEKLFF
TRBV25-1	TRBJ2-7	TRBD1	NA	TGTGCCAGCAGTGAATATGGCCAGGGGGCCTACGAGCAGTACTTC	CASSEYGQGAYEQYF
TRBV29-1	TRBJ2-2	NA	NA	TGCAGCGTTCGGCGGGGTAACACCGGGGAGCTGTTTTTT	CSVRRGNTGELFF
TRBV27	TRBJ1-1	TRBD1	NA	TGTGCCAGCAGTTGGGACAGGGGTATGAACACTGAAGCTTTCTTT	CASSWDRGMNTEAFF
TRBV2	TRBJ2-3	NA	NA	TGTGCCGGCGGAATGGGCACAGATACGCAGTATTTT	CAGGMGTDTQYF
TRBV30	TRBJ1-1	NA	few	TGTGCCTGGAGTGTGCAGGGGAACACTGAAGCTTTCTTT	CAWSVQGNTEAFF
TRBV10-3	TRBJ2-2	NA	NA	TGTGCCATCAGTGATGCCCAGGGGATCGGGGAGCTGTTTTTT	CAISDAQGIGELFF
TRBV10-2	TRBJ1-4	NA	NA	TGCGCCAGCAGTGATGGGGGGGGAGAGGTTAATGAAAAACTGTTTTTT	CASSDGGGEVNEKLFF
TRBV5-1	TRBJ2-2	NA	NA	TGCGCCAGCGCTAAACCCACGGCCCTAGTCCCCACCGGGGAGCTGTTTTTT	CASAKPTALVPTGELFF
TRBV11-1	TRBJ2-3	TRBD2	NA	TGTGCCAGCAGCTTCTCGACTAGCGGGGGGACAGATACGCAGTATTTT	CASSFSTSGGTDTQYF
TRBV15	TRBJ1-1	NA	NA	TGTGCCACCAGCCCCTATGACACTGAAGCTTTCTTT	CATSPYDTEAFF
TRBV5-6	TRBJ2-7	NA	NA	TGTGCCAGCAGTACAGGGCAGGCGGAGAGCTCCTACGAGCAGTACTTC	CASSTGQAESSYEQYF